A selection of T cell receptor beta chains follows, all from one sample in a study of Graves' ophthalmopathy and Graves' hyperthyroidism. TCRdb re-analysed the multiplex PCR reads in MiXCR, keeping a single row per CDR3 protein. There are hundreds of thousands of distinct CDR3 sequences in the sample; about a fifth occur only once, and roughly 6.9% lies in the top ten. Sequencing was done on a sample of peripheral blood. The origin of the receptors is a woman aged 18 to 35 with stable Graves' hyperthyroidism. Some clones in this sample may be carry-over from other donors' samples. CDR3s include the opening cysteine and the closing phenylalanine or tryptophan. Each record gives: clone size, J gene, D gene, V gene, CDR3 protein, CDR3 DNA. A D gene is named only where the DNA matches it firmly. Size is omitted from some rows. Given values are once, few, many or a class for expanded clones.

>many|TRBJ2-7|TRBD2|TRBV11-2
CASSLDRLAREQYF
TGTGCCAGCAGCTTAGATCGACTAGCAAGGGAGCAGTACTTC
>few|TRBJ2-5|NA|TRBV6-1
CASRGPPQYF
TGTGCCAGCAGAGGGCCTCCCCAGTACTTC
>many|TRBJ2-7|NA|TRBV12-3/TRBV12-4
CASSFGRTTYEQYF
TGTGCCAGCAGTTTCGGCAGGACCACCTACGAGCAGTACTTC
>NA|TRBJ2-5|NA|TRBV6-5
CASSYSGLSETQYF
TGTGCCAGCAGTTACTCGGGCCTGTCGGAGACCCAGTACTTC
>NA|TRBJ2-3|NA|TRBV29-1
CSVELARTDTQYF
TGCAGCGTTGAGCTAGCGCGCACAGATACGCAGTATTTT
>many|TRBJ2-5|TRBD1|TRBV12-3/TRBV12-4
CASSRRQGETQYF
TGTGCCAGCAGCCGAAGACAGGGAGAGACCCAGTACTTC
>many|TRBJ2-7|NA|TRBV6-2/TRBV6-3
CASSYQGGSYEQYF
TGTGCCAGCAGTTACCAGGGCGGCTCCTACGAGCAGTACTTC
>many|TRBJ2-2|TRBD1|TRBV19
CASKTGANTGELFF
TGTGCCAGTAAGACAGGGGCGAACACCGGGGAGCTGTTTTTT
>many|TRBJ1-1|NA|TRBV19
CASSIEGGTEAFF
TGTGCCAGTAGTATTGAAGGGGGCACTGAAGCTTTCTTT
>NA|TRBJ1-1|NA|TRBV27
CASRAGTGTEAFF
TGTGCCAGCCGGGCCGGGACGGGCACTGAAGCTTTCTTT
>NA|TRBJ2-7|NA|TRBV12-3/TRBV12-4
CASSFLYRELYEQYF
TGTGCCAGCAGTTTTTTGTACCGAGAACTCTACGAGCAGTACTTC
>many|TRBJ1-2|NA|TRBV29-1
CSVAGRTSGYGYTF
TGCAGCGTTGCCGGACGGACCTCGGGCTATGGCTACACCTTC
>many|TRBJ2-5|NA|TRBV12-3/TRBV12-4
CASSFGGYQETQYF
TGTGCCAGCAGTTTTGGGGGGTACCAAGAGACCCAGTACTTC
>NA|TRBJ1-1|NA|TRBV27
CASSLSGLLNTEAFF
TGTGCCAGCAGTTTGTCGGGACTGCTGAACACTGAAGCTTTCTTT
>few|TRBJ2-7|TRBD1|TRBV25-1
CASTQGVGTGPHEQYF
TGTGCCAGCACCCAAGGGGTCGGGACAGGGCCCCACGAGCAGTACTTC
>few|TRBJ1-5|TRBD1|TRBV28
CASSLPGTESKLWQPQHF
TGTGCCAGCAGTTTACCCGGGACAGAGTCAAAACTCTGGCAGCCCCAGCATTTT
>many|TRBJ1-1|NA|TRBV28
CASSSAEGFEAFF
TGTGCCAGCAGTTCCGCTGAAGGTTTTGAAGCTTTCTTT
>many|TRBJ2-5|NA|TRBV27
CASRARASIQAQYF
TGTGCCAGCAGGGCCAGGGCCTCGATTCAGGCCCAGTACTTC
>many|TRBJ1-2|NA|TRBV15
CATSRDLDVQAGYTF
TGTGCCACCAGCAGAGATCTGGACGTCCAAGCAGGCTACACCTTC
>many|TRBJ2-7|NA|TRBV27
CASSLSTAPGEQYF
TGTGCCAGCAGTTTATCGACCGCCCCGGGGGAGCAGTACTTC
>NA|TRBJ1-2|NA|TRBV19
CASSILANYGYTF
TGTGCCAGTAGTATTTTAGCTAACTATGGCTACACCTTC
>few|TRBJ2-7|TRBD1|TRBV9
CASSARDRGPYSYEQYF
TGTGCCAGCAGCGCCCGGGACAGGGGGCCTTATTCCTACGAGCAGTACTTC
>many|TRBJ2-7|NA|TRBV6-1
CASSDDWPYEQYF
TGTGCCAGCAGTGATGACTGGCCCTACGAGCAGTACTTC
>many|TRBJ2-5|TRBD1|TRBV25-1
CASSDYDRGETQYF
TGTGCCAGCAGTGACTACGACAGGGGGGAGACCCAGTACTTC